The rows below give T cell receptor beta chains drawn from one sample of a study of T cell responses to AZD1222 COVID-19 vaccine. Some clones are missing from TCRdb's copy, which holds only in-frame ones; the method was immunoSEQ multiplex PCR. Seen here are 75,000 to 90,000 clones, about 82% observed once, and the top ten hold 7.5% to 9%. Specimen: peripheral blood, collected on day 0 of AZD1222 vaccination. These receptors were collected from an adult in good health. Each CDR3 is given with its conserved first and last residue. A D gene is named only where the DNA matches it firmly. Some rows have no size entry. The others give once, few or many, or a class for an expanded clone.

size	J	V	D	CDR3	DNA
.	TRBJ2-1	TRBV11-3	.	CASSLDTRDNEQFF	TGTGCCAGCAGCTTAGATACGCGGGACAATGAGCAGTTCTTC
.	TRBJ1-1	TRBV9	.	CASSTRMNTEAFF	TGTGCCAGCAGCACCAGAATGAACACTGAAGCTTTCTTT
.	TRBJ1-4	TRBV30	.	CAWSRGDFSLVEKLFF	TGTGCCTGGAGTCGTGGGGACTTTAGTTTGGTAGAAAAACTGTTTTTT
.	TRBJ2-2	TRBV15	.	CATSREAGATGELFF	TGTGCCACCAGCAGAGAAGCAGGGGCCACCGGGGAGCTGTTTTTT
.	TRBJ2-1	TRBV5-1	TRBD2	CASSPPTSGVSYNEQFF	TGCGCCAGCAGCCCACCTACTAGCGGGGTCTCCTACAATGAGCAGTTCTTC
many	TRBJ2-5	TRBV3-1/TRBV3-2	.	CASSQPVGGEETQYF	TGTGCCAGCAGCCAGCCTGTAGGAGGAGAAGAGACCCAGTACTTC
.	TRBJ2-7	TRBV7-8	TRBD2	CASTWGGRAEQYF	TGTGCCAGCACCTGGGGCGGGAGGGCTGAGCAGTACTTC
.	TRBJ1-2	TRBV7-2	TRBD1	CASSLWTGGGYGYTF	TGTGCCAGCAGCCTTTGGACAGGGGGAGGGTATGGCTACACCTTC
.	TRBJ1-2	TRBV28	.	CASSSRGRGGYTF	TGTGCCAGCAGTTCACGGGGGAGAGGGGGCTACACCTTC
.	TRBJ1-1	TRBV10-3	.	CAIRLDGINGGAFF	TGTGCCATCAGACTCGACGGGATTAATGGGGGGGCTTTCTTT
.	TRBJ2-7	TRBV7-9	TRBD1	CASSWGDRGDNEQYF	TGTGCCAGCAGCTGGGGTGACAGGGGGGACAACGAGCAGTACTTC
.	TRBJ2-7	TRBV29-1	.	CSVEASQGYEQYF	TGCAGCGTTGAAGCGAGTCAGGGCTACGAGCAGTACTTC
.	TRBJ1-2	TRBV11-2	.	CASSLTGYGYTF	TGTGCCAGCAGCCTTACAGGGTACGGCTACACCTTC
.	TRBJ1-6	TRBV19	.	CASSMGAYNSPLHF	TGTGCCAGTAGTATGGGGGCTTATAATTCACCCCTCCACTTT
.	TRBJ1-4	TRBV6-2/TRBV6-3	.	CASSSDRYNEKLFF	TGTGCCAGCAGTTCAGACAGATATAATGAAAAACTGTTTTTT
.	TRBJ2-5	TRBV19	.	CASTTLGGETQYF	TGTGCCAGTACTACCCTGGGGGGAGAGACCCAGTACTTC
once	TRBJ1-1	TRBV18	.	CASSPTTDTEAFF	TGTGCCAGCTCACCGACGACAGACACTGAAGCTTTCTTT
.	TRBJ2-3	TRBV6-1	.	CASSDHLSWAPSTDTQYF	TGTGCCAGCAGTGACCACCTAAGCTGGGCCCCTAGCACAGATACGCAGTATTTT
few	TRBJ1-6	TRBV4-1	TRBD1	CASSPGQLNSPLHF	TGCGCCAGCAGCCCGGGACAGTTAAATTCACCCCTCCACTTT
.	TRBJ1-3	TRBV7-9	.	CASLLAGVNTIYF	TGTGCCAGCCTCCTTGCCGGGGTAAACACCATATATTTT
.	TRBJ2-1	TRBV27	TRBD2	CASSPTSGGTLGQFF	TGTGCCAGCAGTCCGACTAGCGGGGGGACATTGGGGCAGTTCTTC
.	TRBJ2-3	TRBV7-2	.	CASSWGISSTDTQYF	TGTGCCAGCAGCTGGGGGATCTCTAGCACAGATACGCAGTATTTT
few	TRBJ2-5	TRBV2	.	CASSYQETQYF	TGTGCCAGCAGTTACCAAGAGACCCAGTACTTC
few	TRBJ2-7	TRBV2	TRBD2	CASSFSPGTSLLYEQYF	TGTGCCAGCAGTTTTAGCCCCGGGACTAGCCTTCTCTACGAGCAGTACTTC
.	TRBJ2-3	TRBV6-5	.	CASSLSGRPSTDTQYF	TGTGCCAGCAGTTTGTCCGGGCGCCCTAGCACAGATACGCAGTATTTT
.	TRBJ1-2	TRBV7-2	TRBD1	CASSPRTGSLIEGYTF	TGTGCCAGCAGCCCTCGGACAGGGAGTCTGATAGAGGGCTACACCTTC
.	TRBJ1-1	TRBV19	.	CASSTGGQGALTEAFF	TGTGCCAGTAGTACCGGGGGTCAGGGAGCCCTCACTGAAGCTTTCTTT
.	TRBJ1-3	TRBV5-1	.	CASSFGQSSGNTIYF	TGCGCCAGCAGCTTCGGGCAGAGCTCTGGAAACACCATATATTTT
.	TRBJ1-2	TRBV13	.	CASSSAAKDSGYTF	TGTGCCAGCAGCTCGGCAGCTAAGGACTCTGGCTACACCTTC
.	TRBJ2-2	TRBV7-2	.	CASSPHGPGPGELFF	TGTGCCAGCAGCCCCCACGGTCCGGGGCCCGGGGAGCTGTTTTTT
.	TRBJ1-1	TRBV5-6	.	CASSLEGSSTEAFF	TGTGCCAGCAGCTTGGAGGGTTCGAGCACTGAAGCTTTCTTT
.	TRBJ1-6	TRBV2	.	CASSEGGYLHF	TGTGCCAGCAGTGAAGGTGGCTACCTCCACTTT
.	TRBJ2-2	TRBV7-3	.	CASSLSPTGELFF	TGTGCCAGCAGCTTAAGTCCGACCGGGGAGCTGTTTTTT
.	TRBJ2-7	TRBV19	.	CASSDLYEQYF	TGTGCCAGTAGTGACCTTTACGAGCAGTACTTC
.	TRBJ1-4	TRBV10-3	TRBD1	CAISAQGAANEKLFF	TGTGCCATCAGTGCCCAGGGGGCGGCTAATGAAAAACTGTTTTTT
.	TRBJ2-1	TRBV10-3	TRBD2	CAISDPLAGYNEQFF	TGTGCCATCAGTGATCCACTAGCGGGGTACAATGAGCAGTTCTTC
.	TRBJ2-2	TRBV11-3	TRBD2	CASSPSGGVTGELFF	TGTGCCAGCAGCCCGAGCGGGGGGGTTACCGGGGAGCTGTTTTTT
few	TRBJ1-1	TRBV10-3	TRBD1	CATATGDAEAFF	TGTGCCACGGCGACAGGGGACGCTGAAGCTTTCTTT